This T cell receptor beta chain was identified during a study of cytomegalovirus exposure and HLA in healthy donors. General study results and limits: Per a later analysis, about 17,000 TCR beta sequences showed association with HLA alleles at 0.05 false discovery rate. Accurate prediction of most subjects' HLA-A and HLA-B alleles from TCR beta sequences was reported. Owing to their indistinguishability, certain V segments, notably TRBV6-2 and TRBV6-3, were excluded.

The CDR3 is 11 amino acids. Trimming took off 1 base at V and 8 bases at J, with 5 bases between the two ends. CDR1 MNHEY and CDR2 SVGAGI come from the germline V gene. PCR employed 60 Vbeta and 13 Jbeta primers. Here immunoSEQ multiplex PCR was the method, and the copy in TCRdb shows in-frame clones only, minus some. This table holds 150,000 to 200,000 clones, 80% to 90% found once. On this clone: The antigen remains unidentified.

The source is a woman between 18 and 29 years old in good health and CMV-seronegative. Sequencing input: PBMCs. This chain links TRBV6-5 with TRBJ1-1; D call uncertain. In nucleotides, the CDR3 is TGTGCCAGCAGTTACTACAGCGAAGCTTTCTTT. Its translation is CASSYYSEAFF.